Below, 32 T cell receptor beta chains from the same sample are listed, as sequenced in a study of neurological immune-mediated disorders. Via MiXCR, TCRdb re-called the 5' RACE reads, giving one row per CDR3 protein. The data contain about 87,000 distinct CDR3 sequences, under 4.5% of them singletons. Material: PBMCs. These receptors all come from a woman in her fifties or sixties with multiple sclerosis.

This clonotype was detected many times. The chain combines TRBV7-6 with TRBJ1-1; 9 bases fit TRBD1. Germline V gene sequence: CDR1 SGHVS, CDR2 FNYEAQ. This CDR3 has 15 amino acids. J lost 5 bases, V lost 0 bases, and 4 bases had no gene match. The CDR3 DNA reads TGTGCCAGCAGCTTAGCCCCGACAGGGGGGACTGAAGCTTTCTTT. Amino acid sequence: CASSLAPTGGTEAFF.

The sample holds many counts of this clonotype. The chain is built from TRBV5-1 and TRBJ2-2; TRBD2 matches at 7 bases. The CDR3 runs 13 residues. From germline, CDR1 is SGHRS and CDR2 YFSETQ. V gave up 5 bases and J gave up 4 bases; unmatched junction bases: 2. CDR3 sequence (DNA): TGCGCCAGCAGGGGCGGGGGCACCGGGGAGCTGTTTTTT. Its translation: CASRGGGTGELFF.

This clonotype was observed many times. The chain uses TRBV6-6 and TRBJ2-7; perhaps TRBD2 as D (6 bases). With 2 bases removed from V and 0 bases from J, the gap between germline ends came to 8 bases. The CDR3 extends over 14 amino acids. Germline-derived CDR1 and CDR2 are MNHNY and SVGAGI (reference sequence). CDR3 DNA sequence: TGTGCCAGCAGTTACCGCGGGACCTCCTACGAGCAGTACTTC. Residues: CASSYRGTSYEQYF.

This clonotype was found many times. The chain recombines TRBV5-1 with TRBJ2-5, with D unclear. The germline V gene has CDR1 SGHRS and CDR2 YFSETQ. This CDR3 spans 16 amino acids. Trimming left V 1 base short and J 5 bases short, with 18 bases between. CDR3: CASSLFGRTWQETQYF. CDR3 coding DNA: TGCGCCAGCAGCTTGTTTGGGCGGACCTGGCAGGAGACCCAGTACTTC. Looking up the rest from reference TRBV5-1 and TRBJ2-5 gives the full variable domain: KAGVTQTPRYLIKTRGQQVTLSCSPISGHRSVSWYQQTPGQGLQFLFEYFSETQRNKGNFPGRFSGRQFSNSRSEMNVSTLELGDSALYLCASSLFGRTWQETQYFGPGTRLLVL.

This clonotype was recorded at least ten times. The genes are TRBV10-2 and TRBJ1-2; D unresolved. The CDR3 contains 13 residues. Germline V gives CDR1 WSHSY, CDR2 SAAADI. V gave up 1 base and J gave up 0 bases, with 3 bases separating them. The CDR3 loop is CASSELANYGYTF. The CDR3 nucleotides read TGCGCCAGCAGTGAGTTAGCTAACTATGGCTACACCTTC.

This clonotype was counted at least ten times. The V call is TRBV11-1, the J call TRBJ1-1; 9 nucleotides match TRBD1. The CDR3 covers 17 residues. Germline V lookup: CDR1 SGHAT, CDR2 FQDESV (reference sequence). The junction had 10 bases not matched to a gene; V was cut back by 2 bases and J by 3 bases. The DNA for the CDR3 is TGTGCCAGCAGCTTACACGGACAGGGGAGGTTGGACACTGAAGCTTTCTTT. Its protein is CASSLHGQGRLDTEAFF.

The J gene is TRBJ2-1, the V gene TRBV20-1; weak D call: TRBD2 (6 bases). Trimming removed 6 bases from V and 3 bases from J, with 21 bases in between. The germline V gene has CDR1 DFQATT and CDR2 SNEGSKA (reference sequence). The length of the CDR3 is 16 residues. The CDR3 DNA follows: TGCAGTGCCTGGAGGAGGAGGGAACCCCACTACAATGAGCAGTTCTTC. This translates into CSAWRRREPHYNEQFF.

This clonotype was seen repeatedly, ten times or more. V and J are TRBV11-2 and TRBJ2-3, with 11 nucleotides matching TRBD2. J lost 6 bases, V lost 5 bases, and 7 bases had no gene match. CDR3 length: 15 amino acids. CDR1 and CDR2 from the germline V gene are SGHAT and FQNNGV. CDR3 loop: CASSGLAGGRDTQYF. The DNA of the CDR3 is TGTGCCAGCAGCGGATTAGCGGGGGGGAGGGATACGCAGTATTTT.

This clonotype was detected many times. The chain has TRBV29-1 and TRBJ1-2, with TRBD1 matching over 11 bases. V shed 5 bases, J shed 8 bases, and the junction held 7 bases outside the gene matches. The CDR3 is 13 residues long. The germline gives CDR1 SQVTM, CDR2 ANQGSEA. This CDR3 reads CSVYADRGRGYTF. As DNA, the CDR3 is TGCAGCGTTTATGCGGACAGGGGGCGAGGCTACACCTTC.

This clonotype was counted many times. The chain links TRBV5-1 to TRBJ2-7; D is undetermined. Germline CDR1 reads SGHRS; CDR2 reads YFSETQ. This CDR3 has 14 amino acids. V lost 3 bases to trimming and J lost 4 bases, with 14 bases between them. CDR3 sequence: CASSSRVGKYEQYF. CDR3 nucleotides: TGCGCCAGCAGCTCCCGGGTAGGAAAATACGAGCAGTACTTC.

There are many counts of this clonotype. The V call is TRBV9, the J call TRBJ2-1; unclear D gene. Looked up from germline, CDR1 is SGDLS and CDR2 is YYNGEE. V lost 3 bases, J lost 6 bases, and 1 base lay in between. This CDR3 comprises 10 residues. As DNA, the CDR3 is TGTGCCAGCAGCGGCAATGAGCAGTTCTTC. It encodes CASSGNEQFF.

This clonotype was detected ten times or more. The chain joins TRBV6-5 to TRBJ2-7; the D gene is possibly TRBD1 (6 bases). V lost 5 bases and J 3 bases, leaving 14 bases between the germline ends. CDR3 size: 14 residues. CDR1 is MNHEY, CDR2 SVGAGI, per germline. CDR3 region: CASSDRDKLYEQYF. The CDR3 DNA sequence: TGTGCCAGCAGTGACCGGGACAAGCTCTACGAGCAGTACTTC.

This clonotype was recorded at least ten times. J is TRBJ1-1 and V is TRBV7-6, with a weak D call TRBD1 (6 bases). Germline V lookup: CDR1 SGHVS, CDR2 FNYEAQ. The CDR3 is 13 amino acids. V shed 5 bases and J shed 1 base, with 8 bases lying between them. CDR3 amino acids: CASSQDRNTEAFF. The CDR3 DNA is TGTGCCAGCAGCCAGGACAGGAACACTGAAGCTTTCTTT. The entire variable domain, with the rest obtained from reference TRBV7-6 and TRBJ1-1, is as follows: GAGVSQSPRYKVTKRGQDVALRCDPISGHVSLYWYRQALGQGPEFLTYFNYEAQQDKSGLPNDRFSAERPEGSISTLTIQRTEQRDSAMYRCASSQDRNTEAFFGQGTRLTVV.

Ten or more counts support this clonotype. The chain joins TRBV12-3 or TRBV12-4 to TRBJ1-2; D is possibly TRBD1 (6 bases). CDR3 size: 16 residues. V shed 5 bases and J shed 2 bases, with 18 bases lying between them. The CDR3 loop is CASSPTDRLRNYGYTF. The DNA for the CDR3 is TGTGCCAGCAGTCCAACGGACAGATTAAGAAACTATGGCTACACCTTC.

This clonotype was detected ten times or more. The chain links TRBV12-3 or TRBV12-4 to TRBJ1-5; D call uncertain. Trimming shortened V by 2 bases and J by 1 base, and 12 bases separated the two germline ends. This CDR3 comprises 16 residues. In DNA form, the CDR3 reads TGTGCCAGCAGTTTAAATTGGGGAGTGAGCAATCAGCCCCAGCATTTT. Its protein is CASSLNWGVSNQPQHF.

This clonotype was counted only a few times. This rearrangement joins TRBV5-1 to TRBJ1-2; D uncertain. Trimming stripped 4 bases from V and 1 base from J, with 29 bases between. Looked up from germline, CDR1 is SGHRS and CDR2 is YFSETQ. The CDR3 consists of 20 residues. Written as DNA, the CDR3 is TGCGCCAGCAGCCTAACCCTCGGACGTTCCCACCATACCAGTAACTATGGCTACACCTTC. This sequence encodes CASSLTLGRSHHTSNYGYTF.

This clonotype was recorded at least ten times. This chain connects TRBV20-1 to TRBJ1-1; 7 positions agree with TRBD1. CDR1 is DFQATT, CDR2 SNEGSKA, per germline (reference sequence). The CDR3 totals 11 residues. The trim removed 4 bases at V and 4 bases at J, leaving 0 bases unmatched. The CDR3 spells CSATGGTEAFF. DNA for the CDR3: TGCAGTGCTACAGGGGGCACTGAAGCTTTCTTT.

In its sample, this clonotype was seen many times. The genes are TRBV27 and TRBJ1-5; TRBD1 might be the D (6 bases). The CDR3 consists of 16 residues. The V gene lost 5 bases and the J gene lost 6 bases, with 20 bases spanning the gap. Germline CDR1 reads MNHEY; CDR2 reads SMNVEV (reference sequence). CDR3 nucleotides: TGTGCCAGCAGTCCTTCCGCAGGGGAGAGTATTCAGCCCCAGCATTTT. This encodes CASSPSAGESIQPQHF.

This clonotype has at least ten counts. V gene TRBV5-6 combines with J gene TRBJ1-1; no definite D call. The CDR3 runs to 14 residues. V was clipped by 2 bases and J by 1 base, with 9 bases between them. CDR1 and CDR2 (germline): SGHDT, YYEEEE. As DNA, the CDR3 is TGTGCCAGCAGCTTTTTGGGGAAGAACACTGAAGCTTTCTTT. Translated, it gives CASSFLGKNTEAFF.

This clonotype showed up just a few times. A much larger clone differs by one base, so this may be a read error. CDR3 residues: CASSLRGNRDEKLFF. The DNA for the CDR3 is TGTGCCAGCAGTTTGAGGGGGAACAGGGATGAAAAACTGTTTTTT. The chain couples TRBV27 to TRBJ1-4; TRBD1 is a possible D gene (6 bases). The CDR3 totals 15 residues. Between the trimmed V and J ends, which lost 3 bases and 6 bases, there was a span of 14 bases. CDR1 is MNHEY, CDR2 SMNVEV, per germline (reference sequence).

In this sample, this clonotype turned up a few times. This chain uses TRBV5-1 with TRBJ1-1, with no clear D. The CDR3 is 14 residues long. In germline, CDR1 is SGHRS, CDR2 YFSETQ. V lost 0 bases and J lost 4, with 10 bases in between. CDR3 DNA sequence: TGCGCCAGCAGCTTGGATAGGGAGACCACTGAAGCTTTCTTT. Translated: CASSLDRETTEAFF. The full variable domain, with the rest looked up from reference TRBV5-1 and TRBJ1-1, is KAGVTQTPRYLIKTRGQQVTLSCSPISGHRSVSWYQQTPGQGLQFLFEYFSETQRNKGNFPGRFSGRQFSNSRSEMNVSTLELGDSALYLCASSLDRETTEAFFGQGTRLTVV.

This clonotype occurred many times. The chain combines TRBV29-1 with TRBJ2-5; no clear D. Germline V gene data show CDR1 as SQVTM and CDR2 as ANQGSEA. This CDR3 spans 24 amino acids. With 7 bases removed from V and 5 bases from J, the gap between germline ends came to 50 bases. The CDR3: CSDPSLSTPSGLGPAVQKQETQYF. The CDR3 nucleotides are TGCAGCGATCCCTCCCTCTCGACGCCGTCCGGGTTGGGTCCGGCAGTACAAAAGCAGGAGACCCAGTACTTC.

There are many counts of this clonotype. This rearrangement joins TRBV5-1 to TRBJ1-2, with 7 bases aligning to TRBD1. Germline V gives CDR1 SGHRS, CDR2 YFSETQ. The CDR3 length is 12 residues. V was clipped by 4 bases and J by 8 bases; unmatched bases: 5. The CDR3 protein is CASSEDRTGYTF. CDR3 nucleotides: TGCGCCAGCAGCGAGGACAGGACAGGCTACACCTTC.

This clonotype has ten or more counts. The rearrangement links TRBV12-3 or TRBV12-4 to TRBJ2-3; D may be TRBD1 (5 bases). V was trimmed by 4 bases and J by 6 bases, leaving 11 bases between them. This CDR3 has 13 residues. In DNA, the CDR3 is TGTGCCAGCAGTTCCCAGGGTTACGATACGCAGTATTTT. It codes for CASSSQGYDTQYF.

This clonotype was observed many times. The V call is TRBV20-1, the J call TRBJ2-7; D is unclear. The CDR3 spans 15 residues. CDR1 and CDR2 from the germline V gene are DFQATT and SNEGSKA (reference sequence). V was pared by 3 bases and J by 0 bases, with 15 bases between. Here the CDR3 reads CSASSNDGISYEQYF. DNA for the CDR3: TGCAGTGCTAGCTCAAACGACGGCATCTCCTACGAGCAGTACTTC.

This clonotype was seen at least ten times. V usage is TRBV7-2 and J usage is TRBJ1-4; possibly TRBD1 for D (5 bases). The germline CDR1 and CDR2 sequences are SGHTA and FQGNSA. The CDR3 contains 18 residues. With 2 bases removed from V and 0 bases from J, the gap between germline ends came to 16 bases. Written as DNA, the CDR3 is TGTGCCAGCAGCTTATGGGGACTCGGGACTTCAACTAATGAAAAACTGTTTTTT. Translated, it gives CASSLWGLGTSTNEKLFF.

This clonotype was counted ten times or more. This sequence joins TRBV20-1 and TRBJ1-2, with 7 bases lining up with TRBD1. The V gene's germline CDR1 is DFQATT and CDR2 SNEGSKA (reference sequence). The CDR3 covers 13 residues. The trim removed 6 bases at V and 5 bases at J, leaving 9 bases unmatched. CDR3 in amino acids: CSAPIHRGYGYTF. The CDR3 DNA reads TGCAGTGCCCCAATCCACAGGGGATATGGCTACACCTTC.

The table lists this clonotype with many counts. J is TRBJ2-2 and V is TRBV12-3 or TRBV12-4, with a tentative D call TRBD1 (6 bases). V was pared by 8 bases and J by 6 bases, with 13 bases between. This CDR3 comprises 13 residues. In DNA, the CDR3 is TGTGCCAGCGCACTACAGGGTCCCGGGGAGCTGTTTTTT. This sequence encodes CASALQGPGELFF.

This clonotype was picked up many times. The chain employs TRBV6-6 and TRBJ2-2; D is ambiguous. Trimming removed 4 bases at V and 6 bases at J, with 9 bases between. This CDR3 is 13 amino acids long. Germline V gene data show CDR1 as MNHNY and CDR2 as SVGAGI (reference sequence). CDR3 residues: CASSSTASGELFF. CDR3 nucleotides: TGTGCCAGCAGTTCTACCGCATCCGGGGAGCTGTTTTTT.

This clonotype has at least ten counts. The chain links TRBV9 to TRBJ1-3; no firm D call. The CDR3 runs 14 residues. Germline loops: CDR1 SGDLS, CDR2 YYNGEE. V gave up 3 bases and J gave up 0 bases, with 7 bases separating them. CDR3 in amino acids: CASSAGNSGNTIYF. In DNA form, the CDR3 reads TGTGCCAGCAGCGCGGGAAACTCTGGAAACACCATATATTTT.

This clonotype was picked up many times. This chain links TRBV7-2 with TRBJ2-1; 9 bases agree with TRBD2. J was trimmed by 5 bases and V by 5 bases; bases with no gene match: 4. This CDR3 has 14 residues. Germline V gives CDR1 SGHTA, CDR2 FQGNSA. The CDR3 nucleotides read TGTGCCAGCAGCATCCTAGCGGGGAACAATGAGCAGTTCTTC. As protein: CASSILAGNNEQFF. The full variable domain, in which reference TRBV7-2 and TRBJ2-1 provide the parts outside the CDR3, is GAGVSQSPSNKVTEKGKDVELRCDPISGHTALYWYRQSLGQGLEFLIYFQGNSAPDKSGLPSDRFSAERTGGSVSTLTIQRTQQEDSAVYLCASSILAGNNEQFFGPGTRLTVL.

This clonotype has ten or more counts. The chain combines TRBV7-2 with TRBJ2-7; D remains unclear. CDR1 is SGHTA, CDR2 FQGNSA, per germline. Trimming took 5 bases from V and 6 from J, leaving 11 bases between them. The CDR3 runs 12 residues. The CDR3 loop is CASSPGPREQYF. The CDR3 nucleotides read TGTGCCAGCAGCCCCGGACCCCGCGAGCAGTACTTC.